These T cell receptor beta chains were read from a single sample in a study of blood T cell repertoires in COVID-19. The repertoire was sequenced with immunoSEQ multiplex PCR; TCRdb's copy has only in-frame clones and lacks some. This table has 200,000 to 250,000 clones, about four fifths appearing once. The specimen was PBMCs or T cells enriched from blood (not recorded which). The receptors here all came from a woman between 35 and 50 years old who had recovered from COVID-19. The CDR3 runs from the conserved cysteine through the conserved F or W. A D gene is named only where the DNA matches it firmly. A clone size is listed for some rows: how often the clone was seen (once, few, many), or a class if it is expanded.

j_call,d_call,v_call,clone_size,cdr3_length,cdr3_nt,cdr3_aa
TRBJ1-2,TRBD1,TRBV9,once,15,TGTGCCAGCAGCGTGCCAACAGGGGACGCACCCCACCAGACCTTC,CASSVPTGDAPHQTF
TRBJ1-2,TRBD1,TRBV7-8,.,13,TGTGCCAGCAGCTTAGAGACAGGGGATGGCTACACCTTC,CASSLETGDGYTF
TRBJ1-1,TRBD1,TRBV19,.,14,TGTGCCAGTAGTATTAACAGGGGGGGGACTGAAGCTTTCTTT,CASSINRGGTEAFF
TRBJ1-2,.,TRBV19,.,12,TGTGCCAGTAGTATCACAGGGTATGGCTACACCTTC,CASSITGYGYTF
TRBJ2-1,.,TRBV18,.,13,TGTGCCAGCTCCCAGAGACAGCCCAATGAGCAGTTCTTC,CASSQRQPNEQFF
TRBJ2-3,TRBD1,TRBV9,.,16,TGTGCCAGCAGCGTAGGGCAACAGGGGGCGGGAGATACGCAGTATTTT,CASSVGQQGAGDTQYF
TRBJ2-5,TRBD2,TRBV7-9,.,14,TGTGCCAGCAGCTTAGTTGCGGGGGGAGAGACCCAGTACTTC,CASSLVAGGETQYF
TRBJ1-1,.,TRBV5-4,.,15,TGTGCCAGCAGCCCGCAGGGGCTGGTGAACACTGAAGCTTTCTTT,CASSPQGLVNTEAFF
TRBJ2-3,.,TRBV5-4,once,14,TGTGCCAGCAGCCATACTGAGGCCGGAAATACGCAGTATTTT,CASSHTEAGNTQYF
TRBJ2-2,.,TRBV4-3,.,14,TGCGCCAGCAGTCTCAGGCTGAACACCGGGGAGCTGTTTTTT,CASSLRLNTGELFF
TRBJ1-1,TRBD1,TRBV29-1,.,15,TGCAGCGTTGAAGTTCTGGGACAGGGGGGAGTGGGAGCTTTCTTT,CSVEVLGQGGVGAFF
TRBJ1-3,.,TRBV9,.,17,TGTGCCAGCAGCTCCTCCCTCACAGCCATCTCTGGAAACACCATATATTTT,CASSSSLTAISGNTIYF
TRBJ1-3,.,TRBV5-4,.,16,TGTGCCAGCAGCGCGCAACAGGGTCCCTCTGGAAACACCATATATTTT,CASSAQQGPSGNTIYF
TRBJ2-1,.,TRBV5-6,.,15,TGTGCCAGCACTTATAGCGTCACTCCCTACAATGAGCAGTTCTTC,CASTYSVTPYNEQFF
TRBJ1-1,.,TRBV24-1,.,14,TGTGCCACCAGTGACCCGGGTTATAGCGGCCAAGCTTTCTTT,CATSDPGYSGQAFF
TRBJ2-1,TRBD2,TRBV7-9,.,17,TGTGCCAGCAGCACCCAATGGACTAGCGGCCTCGGCGATGAGCAGTTCTTC,CASSTQWTSGLGDEQFF
TRBJ1-5,.,TRBV12-5,.,15,TGTGCTAGTGGTTCCCCCCGCCGCGGGGGTCTGCCCCAGCATTTT,CASGSPRRGGLPQHF
TRBJ2-1,TRBD2,TRBV18,.,15,TGTGCCAGCTCACCGAGCGGGAGTGGTAACAATGAGCAGTTCTTC,CASSPSGSGNNEQFF
TRBJ2-7,TRBD2,TRBV7-8,few,15,TGTGCCAGCAGCTCCTTTAGCGGGAGAGGCTACGAGCAGTACTTC,CASSSFSGRGYEQYF
TRBJ1-2,.,TRBV19,.,15,TGTGCCAGTAGTATAAGGACGACAGATTACTATGGCTACACCTTC,CASSIRTTDYYGYTF
TRBJ2-3,TRBD2,TRBV11-3,.,16,TGTGCCAGCAGCCGAGAACTAGCGCTGAGCACAGATACGCAGTATTTT,CASSRELALSTDTQYF
TRBJ2-2,TRBD1,TRBV28,.,17,TGTGCCAGCAGTTTATTCGCCAGGGGGCAACAAGCCGGGGAGCTGTTTTTT,CASSLFARGQQAGELFF
TRBJ2-1,.,TRBV11-1,.,13,TGTGCCAGCAGCCTCGGACAGAACAATGAGCAGTTCTTC,CASSLGQNNEQFF
TRBJ2-7,.,TRBV28,.,16,TGTGCCAGCAGTGCCCTTAGTTGGGGCCCATCCTACGAGCAGTACTTC,CASSALSWGPSYEQYF
TRBJ2-3,TRBD2,TRBV12-5,.,17,TGTGCTAGTGGTCGTCGGACTAGCGGTTTAAGCACAGATACGCAGTATTTT,CASGRRTSGLSTDTQYF
TRBJ1-1,.,TRBV27,.,12,TGTGCCAGCAGGGATACAGGGAAGGAAGCTTTCTTT,CASRDTGKEAFF
TRBJ2-5,TRBD1,TRBV5-6,.,16,TGTGCCAGCACCGTCGGGACAGGGATGGTCCAAGAGACCCAGTACTTC,CASTVGTGMVQETQYF
TRBJ2-4,.,TRBV6-5,.,12,TGTGCCAGCAGAGCCCCCACGGGGGAGGTGTACTTC,CASRAPTGEVYF
TRBJ2-3,TRBD1,TRBV5-4,.,13,TGTGCCAGCAGCCAGCAGGGGGCAGATACGCAGTATTTT,CASSQQGADTQYF
TRBJ2-1,TRBD1,TRBV5-4,.,16,TGTGCCAGCAGCACACGACAGGGACCCACCTACAATGAGCAGTTCTTC,CASSTRQGPTYNEQFF
TRBJ2-3,.,TRBV9,.,12,TGTGCCAGCAGCGTCACAACAGATACGCAGTATTTT,CASSVTTDTQYF
TRBJ1-5,TRBD1,TRBV27,.,14,TGTGCCAGCAGCCCGACAGGGTTGGTTCAGCCCCAGCATTTT,CASSPTGLVQPQHF
TRBJ1-2,.,TRBV9,.,14,TGTGCCAGCAGCGTAGCGGAGCAGGGGCATGGCTACACCTTC,CASSVAEQGHGYTF
TRBJ2-6,.,TRBV7-9,.,16,TGTGCCAGCAGCCCCGTCCTTTACTCTGGGGCCAACGTCCTGACTTTC,CASSPVLYSGANVLTF
TRBJ2-5,.,TRBV7-9,.,13,TGTGCCAGCATTCCCAGAGGGCAAGAGACCCAGTACTTC,CASIPRGQETQYF
TRBJ1-1,.,TRBV29-1,.,12,TGCAGCGCAGAACAGGATTTCACTGAAGCTTTCTTT,CSAEQDFTEAFF
TRBJ2-7,TRBD2,TRBV3-1/TRBV3-2,.,15,TGTGCCAGCAGCCAAACTAGCGGGGTCACCTACGAGCAGTACTTC,CASSQTSGVTYEQYF